The 12 T cell receptor beta chains below all came from one sample that was sequenced in a study of cytomegalovirus exposure and HLA in healthy donors. Primers: 60 Vbeta forward and 13 Jbeta reverse. The repertoire was sequenced with immunoSEQ multiplex PCR; TCRdb's copy has only in-frame clones and lacks some. This table has 120,000 or so clones, roughly 78% appearing once. The material sequenced was PBMCs. These receptors were taken from a man aged 25 to 40 in good health and CMV-seropositive.

The CDR3 DNA reads TGTGCCAGCATCTTTCAGGACAACAGGGTGTGCCGCCCCAACGAGCAGTACTTC. Encoded protein: CASIFQDNRVCRPNEQYF. The chain couples TRBV6-4 to TRBJ2-7, with a possible D match to TRBD1 (6 bases). This CDR3 contains 18 residues. Germline values: CDR1 MRHNA, CDR2 SNTAGT. V was shortened by 7 bases and J by 5 bases, with 30 bases between the two germline ends.

V is TRBV15 and J is TRBJ1-1, with 9 bases identical to TRBD1. V trimming: 6 bases; J trimming: 3 bases; junction bases outside the gene matches: 11. Per the germline V gene, CDR1 is LNHNV and CDR2 is YYDKDF (reference sequence). This CDR3 spans 16 amino acids. CDR3 amino acids: CATRSRDRVRDTEAFF. The CDR3 nucleotides read TGTGCCACCAGGTCCCGGGACAGGGTCCGGGACACTGAAGCTTTCTTT. Complete variable domain (other parts from reference TRBV15 and TRBJ1-1): DAMVIQNPRYQVTQFGKPVTLSCSQTLNHNVMYWYQQKSSQAPKLLFHYYDKDFNNEADTPDNFQSRRPNTSFCFLDIRSPGLGDTAMYLCATRSRDRVRDTEAFFGQGTRLTVV.

The genes are TRBV27 and TRBJ2-3, with D uncertain. V was shortened by 8 bases and J by 4 bases, with 16 bases between the two germline ends. The CDR3 is made up of 14 amino acids. CDR1 MNHEY and CDR2 SMNVEV come from the germline V gene (reference sequence). For the CDR3, the DNA is TGTGCCAGCGCGAATCGTGTGTCGGCAGATACGCAGTATTTT. Protein product: CASANRVSADTQYF.

The chain couples TRBV4-3 to TRBJ2-7; 10 nucleotides line up with TRBD2. The CDR3 has 15 amino acids. The trim removed 0 bases at V and 4 bases at J, leaving 3 bases unmatched. Looked up from germline, CDR1 is LGHNA and CDR2 is YSLEER. This CDR3 reads CASSQDGSGRYEQYF. The CDR3 DNA reads TGCGCCAGCAGCCAAGATGGTAGCGGGAGGTACGAGCAGTACTTC.

The chain employs TRBV18 and TRBJ1-1; D not resolved. CDR3 length: 13 amino acids. Germline V gene sequence: CDR1 KGHSH, CDR2 LQKENI. Trimming cost V 5 bases and J 4 bases, with 11 bases left between them. The CDR3 DNA reads as TGTGCCAGCTCAGAGCGGGTAAGCACTGAAGCTTTCTTT. This gives the protein CASSERVSTEAFF.

This chain connects TRBV5-4 to TRBJ2-1, with D possibly being TRBD2 (6 bases). Trimming shortened V by 0 bases and J by 2 bases, and 12 bases separated the two germline ends. The CDR3 is 16 residues long. Germline loops: CDR1 SGHNT, CDR2 YYREEE (reference sequence). CDR3 DNA sequence: TGTGCCAGCAGCTTGGGAGCGGGCAGTCCCTACAATGAGCAGTTCTTC. Translation: CASSLGAGSPYNEQFF.

This rearrangement joins TRBV6-1 to TRBJ2-3; tentative D call: TRBD2 (6 bases). V was trimmed by 5 bases and J by 5 bases, leaving 14 bases between them. Looked up from germline, CDR1 is MNHNS and CDR2 is SASEGT. CDR3 size: 14 residues. The CDR3 bases are TGTGCCAGCAGTTTGGGAGGCTCCGGAGATACGCAGTATTTT. Its protein is CASSLGGSGDTQYF.

The rearrangement joins TRBV6-5 to TRBJ2-3; no definite D call. Between the trimmed V and J ends, which lost 3 bases and 6 bases, there was a span of 10 bases. Germline CDR1 and CDR2: MNHEY and SVGAGI. CDR3 size: 13 residues. As DNA, the CDR3 is TGTGCCAGCAGTTATCGCGATTTGGATACGCAGTATTTT. Translated: CASSYRDLDTQYF.

V gene TRBV5-1 combines with J gene TRBJ2-1; 12 positions agree with TRBD1. CDR1 is SGHRS and CDR2 is YFSETQ in the germline V gene. This CDR3 contains 19 residues. The ends lost 4 bases at V and 0 bases at J; junction bases unmatched: 11. In DNA, the CDR3 is TGCGCCAGCAGCGTGGGGACAGGGGGCCTCTTAAGCTCCTACAATGAGCAGTTCTTC. Its protein product is CASSVGTGGLLSSYNEQFF.

V usage is TRBV27 and J usage is TRBJ1-1, with D unresolved. The CDR3 has 14 amino acids. The V and J ends lost 4 bases and 3 bases respectively, with 12 bases between them. From germline, CDR1 is MNHEY and CDR2 SMNVEV (reference sequence). The CDR3 sequence: CASSSNPGYTEAFF. The CDR3 bases are TGTGCCAGCAGTTCTAACCCGGGATACACTGAAGCTTTCTTT.

The chain is built from TRBV6-5 and TRBJ2-5; D unclear. Germline CDR1 reads MNHEY; CDR2 reads SVGAGI. Deletions cut 6 bases from V and 4 bases from J, with 15 bases between. CDR3 size: 14 residues. In DNA, the CDR3 is TGTGCCAGCAGACCGGGTCCAGTGCGAGAGACCCAGTACTTC. This codes for CASRPGPVRETQYF.

This chain connects TRBV7-8 to TRBJ1-5; D call uncertain. CDR1 is SGHVS and CDR2 is FQNEAQ in the germline V gene. Trimming took 1 base from V and 4 from J, leaving 11 bases between them. This CDR3 contains 15 residues. This CDR3 is CASSLDQRVNQPQHF. In DNA, the CDR3 is TGTGCCAGCAGCTTAGATCAGCGAGTAAATCAGCCCCAGCATTTT.